Shown below are 7 T cell receptor beta chains from a single sample sequenced in a study of blood T cell repertoires in COVID-19. This table comes from immunoSEQ multiplex PCR, and its TCRdb copy is limited to in-frame clones, with some not included. The sample records about 250,000 clones, approximately 90% being singletons. The specimen was PBMCs or T cells enriched from blood (not recorded which). The receptors derive from a man in his forties or fifties who had recovered from COVID-19.

As for this clone: The identical CDR3 is also encoded by other nucleotide sequences in the sample. The chain is built from TRBV5-5 and TRBJ2-7, with 9 bases that match TRBD1. This CDR3 region has 15 residues. Germline CDR1 SGHKS, CDR2 YYEKEE (reference sequence). J lost 4 bases, V lost 4 bases, and 9 bases had no gene match. CDR3 residues: CASSTEQGAFYEQYF. CDR3 nucleotides: TGTGCCAGCAGCACAGAACAGGGGGCGTTTTACGAGCAGTACTTC.

The chain recombines TRBV7-2 with TRBJ2-2; TRBD2 agrees at 13 bases. The CDR3 covers 18 residues. J lost 5 bases, V lost 7 bases, and 13 bases had no gene match. Germline lookup yields CDR1 SGHTA and CDR2 FQGNSA. DNA for the CDR3: TGTGCCAGCATCGATCCCGGACTAGCGGGAGTAATAACCGGGGAGCTGTTTTTT. Translated: CASIDPGLAGVITGELFF.

J is TRBJ1-2 and V is TRBV13, with TRBD1 identical over 7 bases. The germline V gene has CDR1 PRHDT and CDR2 FYEKMQ (reference sequence). This CDR3 has 14 amino acids. Unmatched junction bases numbered 6, after V lost 1 base and J lost 7 bases. The CDR3 coding sequence is TGTGCCAGCAGCTTAGTAGGCAGGGGGACTGGCTACACCTTC. It yields the protein CASSLVGRGTGYTF.

The chain carries TRBV3-1 (or the pseudogene TRBV3-2) and TRBJ2-1, with TRBD2 matching over 7 bases. CDR3 length: 13 amino acids. J gave up 4 bases and V 8 bases, and 5 bases lay outside the gene matches. The germline gives CDR1 LGHDT, CDR2 YNNKEL (reference sequence). The CDR3, as DNA: TGTGCCAGCCCTCGGCGGGGGTACAATGAGCAGTTCTTC. Translating gives CASPRRGYNEQFF.

This clone was detected only a few times. This rearrangement joins TRBV7-2 to TRBJ1-5, with D perhaps TRBD1 (5 bases). The V gene lost 4 bases and the J gene lost 0 bases, with 10 bases spanning the gap. This CDR3 has 15 residues. The germline V gene encodes CDR1 SGHTA and CDR2 FQGNSA. The CDR3 DNA sequence: TGTGCCAGCAGCTCCCAGGGCCATAGCAATCAGCCCCAGCATTTT. This gives the protein CASSSQGHSNQPQHF.

The genes are TRBV7-9 and TRBJ1-3, with a tentative D call TRBD1 (6 bases). The length of the CDR3 is 19 residues. CDR1 is SEHNR, CDR2 FQNEAQ, per germline (reference sequence). The V end was cut by 2 bases, the J end by 0 bases, with 20 bases between. The CDR3 is CASSLPQLADRRSGNTIYF. The CDR3 DNA reads TGTGCCAGCAGCTTACCCCAATTAGCCGACAGGCGCTCTGGAAACACCATATATTTT.

The rearrangement links TRBV4-3 to TRBJ2-1, with TRBD2 matching over 10 bases. The CDR3 runs 20 residues. Looked up from germline, CDR1 is LGHNA and CDR2 is YSLEER. The V gene end was trimmed by 4 bases and the J gene end by 2 bases; junction bases not matched to a gene: 17. The CDR3 is CASSLIPGQRTSGPYNEQFF. The CDR3 DNA sequence: TGCGCCAGCAGCCTAATACCGGGACAGCGGACTAGCGGACCCTACAATGAGCAGTTCTTC.